The 23 T cell receptor beta chains below come from one sample, sequenced in a study of cytomegalovirus exposure and HLA in healthy donors. It was with 60 Vbeta and 13 Jbeta primers that the PCR ran. Produced via immunoSEQ multiplex PCR; TCRdb's table is partial and in-frame only. Of under 200,000 clones listed, roughly 83% are singletons. The material sequenced was PBMCs. All receptors come from a boy aged 2 to 9 in good health and CMV-seronegative.

This chain joins TRBV5-1 and TRBJ1-1; D is uncertain. Germline V CDR1 and CDR2: SGHRS, YFSETQ. This CDR3 comprises 13 residues. Trimming left V 0 bases short and J 1 base short, with 4 bases between. CDR3 in amino acids: CASSLERNTEAFF. The CDR3 nucleotides read TGCGCCAGCAGCTTGGAGCGGAACACTGAAGCTTTCTTT. Filled out from reference TRBV5-1 and TRBJ1-1, the complete variable domain reads KAGVTQTPRYLIKTRGQQVTLSCSPISGHRSVSWYQQTPGQGLQFLFEYFSETQRNKGNFPGRFSGRQFSNSRSEMNVSTLELGDSALYLCASSLERNTEAFFGQGTRLTVV.

This rearrangement joins TRBV6-1 to TRBJ1-3; tentative D call: TRBD1 (6 bases). Germline V gene data show CDR1 as MNHNS and CDR2 as SASEGT. V was cut by 0 bases and J by 2 bases, with 8 bases left in between. This CDR3 region has 15 residues. CDR3 residues: CASSEARTAGNTIYF. Here the CDR3 DNA reads TGTGCCAGCAGTGAAGCGCGGACAGCTGGAAACACCATATATTTT.

The chain links TRBV6-6 to TRBJ2-3; 8 bases are shared with TRBD2. Germline CDR1 MNHNY, CDR2 SVGAGI (reference sequence). The CDR3 has 14 amino acids. J lost 2 bases, V lost 7 bases, and 5 bases had no gene match. As DNA, the CDR3 is TGTGCCAGCACCCCGGGGGGGGTCACAGATACGCAGTATTTT. Its translation is CASTPGGVTDTQYF.

This chain joins TRBV2 and TRBJ2-5; possibly TRBD2 for D (5 bases). The J call is uncertain, as TRBJ2-7 better fits the DNA end. CDR1 and CDR2 from the germline V gene are SNHLY and FYNNEI. CDR3 length: 14 amino acids. CDR3 loop: CATLSPGKTREQYF. The CDR3 bases are TGTGCCACATTAAGCCCGGGAAAGACTCGCGAGCAGTACTTC.

The chain uses TRBV10-3 and TRBJ2-2; tentatively, D is TRBD2 (6 bases). V was shortened by 0 bases and J by 4 bases, with 12 bases between the two germline ends. CDR3 length: 16 residues. Germline CDR1 is ENHRY and CDR2 is SYGVKD. In DNA form, the CDR3 reads TGTGCCATCAGTGAGTCAGGAGGGAGTGGCACCGGGGAGCTGTTTTTT. Its protein product is CAISESGGSGTGELFF.

The CDR3 sequence: CASSPGRGSGYTQYF. DNA of the CDR3: TGTGCCAGTAGTCCGGGCAGGGGGTCCGGATATACGCAGTATTTT. The V and J genes are TRBV19 and TRBJ2-3; TRBD1 matches 7 bases. Germline trimming cut 5 bases from V and 7 bases from J; bases unmatched to any gene: 12. Germline V lookup: CDR1 LNHDA, CDR2 SQIVND (reference sequence). The CDR3 is made up of 15 amino acids.

The chain joins TRBV13 to TRBJ2-5, with D possibly matching TRBD1 (6 bases). The V end was cut by 4 bases, the J end by 5 bases, with 20 bases between. CDR3 size: 16 residues. The germline V gene has CDR1 PRHDT and CDR2 FYEKMQ (reference sequence). CDR3 nucleotides: TGTGCCAGCAGCTCCCTTGAGACAGGACGGCAGGAGACCCAGTACTTC. Translating gives CASSSLETGRQETQYF.

The rearrangement links TRBV2 to TRBJ1-1; D gene uncertain. Trimming left V 1 base short and J 0 bases short, with 6 bases between. CDR1 SNHLY and CDR2 FYNNEI come from the germline V gene. The CDR3 totals 14 residues. The CDR3: CASSEGVVNTEAFF. The CDR3 coding sequence is TGTGCCAGCAGTGAAGGCGTAGTGAACACTGAAGCTTTCTTT.

This chain uses TRBV7-6 with TRBJ1-4, with TRBD1 identical over 8 bases. Germline CDR1 is SGHVS and CDR2 is FNYEAQ. Unmatched junction bases numbered 5, after V lost 5 bases and J lost 3 bases. The CDR3 consists of 15 residues. The CDR3 spells CASSAAGGPNEKLFF. The CDR3 DNA sequence: TGTGCCAGCAGCGCGGCAGGGGGCCCTAATGAAAAACTGTTTTTT.

The chain carries TRBV15 and TRBJ1-5; tentatively, D is TRBD1 (6 bases). This CDR3 spans 15 amino acids. Trimming cost V 3 bases and J 7 bases, with 16 bases left between them. Germline values: CDR1 LNHNV, CDR2 YYDKDF (reference sequence). CDR3 coding DNA: TGTGCCACCAGCAGCCTTATGGGGGCAAGACAGCCCCAGCATTTT. Translated, it gives CATSSLMGARQPQHF. Filled out from reference TRBV15 and TRBJ1-5, the complete variable domain reads DAMVIQNPRYQVTQFGKPVTLSCSQTLNHNVMYWYQQKSSQAPKLLFHYYDKDFNNEADTPDNFQSRRPNTSFCFLDIRSPGLGDTAMYLCATSSLMGARQPQHFGDGTRLSIL.

This rearrangement joins TRBV5-1 to TRBJ1-5; TRBD1 matches at 8 bases. Trimming took 4 bases from V and 0 from J; bases not matched to a gene: 6. In germline, CDR1 is SGHRS, CDR2 YFSETQ. This CDR3 contains 16 residues. CDR3 in amino acids: CASSPGTGYSNQPQHF. The CDR3 region has the DNA TGCGCCAGCAGCCCCGGGACAGGATATAGCAATCAGCCCCAGCATTTT.

The rearrangement links TRBV6-6 to TRBJ2-3; D not certain. Per germline, CDR1 MNHNY and CDR2 SVGAGI (reference sequence). The CDR3 extends over 14 amino acids. Trimming pared 0 bases from V and 2 bases from J, leaving 6 bases between. CDR3 in amino acids: CASSYSRPTDTQYF. The CDR3 region has the DNA TGTGCCAGCAGTTACTCCAGGCCCACAGATACGCAGTATTTT.

The rearrangement uses TRBV7-8 and TRBJ1-1; D is unclear. There are 14 residues in the CDR3. With 7 bases removed from V and 5 bases from J, the gap between germline ends came to 17 bases. The germline V gene encodes CDR1 SGHVS and CDR2 FQNEAQ. The CDR3 DNA sequence: TGTGCCAGCATCACGGCCCCGACGGGGACTGAAGCTTTCTTT. Translated: CASITAPTGTEAFF.

The V call is TRBV6-5, the J call TRBJ2-2; D may be TRBD2 (6 bases). Germline V gene data show CDR1 as MNHEY and CDR2 as SVGAGI. This CDR3 region has 15 residues. The V end was cut by 3 bases, the J end by 1 base, with 9 bases between. The CDR3 spells CASSYGTLNTGELFF. The CDR3 DNA sequence: TGTGCCAGCAGTTATGGGACTTTGAACACCGGGGAGCTGTTTTTT.

The chain has TRBV19 and TRBJ1-4, with D unclear. V was clipped by 2 bases and J by 5 bases, with 9 bases between them. The length of the CDR3 is 14 residues. Germline CDR1 LNHDA, CDR2 SQIVND (reference sequence). The CDR3 loop is CASSIWLENEKLFF. The CDR3 DNA follows: TGTGCCAGTAGTATATGGTTAGAGAATGAAAAACTGTTTTTT.

This clone is a singleton in its sample. For the CDR3, the DNA is TGTGCCATCAGCCCGACAGAGAATGAGCAGTTCTTC. Translating gives CAISPTENEQFF. This chain uses TRBV10-3 with TRBJ2-1, with D tentatively TRBD1 (5 bases). This CDR3 region has 12 residues. Trimming left V 6 bases short and J 7 bases short, with 10 bases between. CDR1 and CDR2 from the germline V gene are ENHRY and SYGVKD.

The V call is TRBV28, the J call TRBJ2-7, with D uncertain. V lost 10 bases and J lost 3, with 22 bases in between. Germline V gives CDR1 MDHEN, CDR2 SYDVKM. The CDR3 contains 15 residues. The CDR3, as DNA: TGTGCCACCAAATCGGCATCCCCGGGTTACTACGAGCAGTACTTC. Translation gives CATKSASPGYYEQYF.

This chain uses TRBV27 with TRBJ1-1; no clear D. The V gene lost 5 bases and the J gene lost 1 base, with 5 bases spanning the gap. Germline values: CDR1 MNHEY, CDR2 SMNVEV (reference sequence). CDR3 size: 12 residues. Here the CDR3 reads CASSAPNTEAFF. The DNA of the CDR3 is TGTGCCAGCAGTGCGCCGAACACTGAAGCTTTCTTT.

The V gene is TRBV28, the J gene TRBJ1-2; 8 nucleotides line up with TRBD1. Germline values: CDR1 MDHEN, CDR2 SYDVKM. Trimming at V came to 6 bases and at J to 7 bases, leaving 13 bases not matched to a gene. This CDR3 region has 15 residues. The CDR3: CASSRKGQGGFGYTF. DNA for the CDR3: TGTGCCAGCAGCCGAAAAGGACAGGGAGGGTTTGGCTACACCTTC.

V gene TRBV6-1 combines with J gene TRBJ2-3, with 9 bases matching TRBD1. J gave up 4 bases and V 4 bases, and 12 bases lay outside the gene matches. Germline V gene data show CDR1 as MNHNS and CDR2 as SASEGT. This CDR3 has 17 amino acids. The CDR3 sequence is CASSVHVSGQGSDTQYF. For the CDR3, the DNA is TGTGCCAGCAGTGTCCACGTCTCGGGACAGGGTTCAGATACGCAGTATTTT.

The rearrangement uses TRBV6-1 and TRBJ2-3; D gene uncertain. CDR1 and CDR2 from the germline V gene are MNHNS and SASEGT. This CDR3 is 13 amino acids long. V lost 4 bases to trimming and J lost 6 bases, with 11 bases between them. The CDR3 DNA reads TGTGCCAGCAGTGTTAAAGCCTCGGATACGCAGTATTTT. This codes for CASSVKASDTQYF.

The genes are TRBV25-1 and TRBJ2-7; no firm D call. With 2 bases removed from V and 2 bases from J, the gap between germline ends came to 10 bases. The CDR3 has 14 amino acids. Germline V lookup: CDR1 MGHDK, CDR2 SYGVNS. CDR3 sequence: CASSELYSPYEQYF. In DNA form, the CDR3 reads TGTGCCAGCAGTGAACTGTACAGCCCCTACGAGCAGTACTTC.

The chain combines TRBV10-2 with TRBJ1-1, with D tentatively TRBD1 (6 bases). The CDR3 runs 14 residues. The V gene's germline CDR1 is WSHSY and CDR2 SAAADI. V dropped 9 bases and J dropped 4 bases, with 18 bases sitting between them. As DNA, the CDR3 is TGCGCCAGTTTACAGGGAGGGGTGATCACTGAAGCTTTCTTT. This translates into CASLQGGVITEAFF.